A selection of T cell receptor beta chains follows, all from one sample in a study of control samples from healthy donors and cancer patients. Assay used: immunoSEQ multiplex PCR; TCRdb lists only in-frame clones, some missing. Found here are about 120,000 clones, about 87% of them singletons; the top ten hold 9.5% to 13%. The sample taken for sequencing was blood. These TCRs come from a young man in good health. CDR3s include the opening cysteine and the closing phenylalanine or tryptophan. A D gene is named only where the DNA matches it firmly. Rows give clone size only sometimes, using once, few, many, or a class for an expanded clone.

j_call d_call v_call clone_size cdr3_nt cdr3_aa
TRBJ1-3 . TRBV13 . TGTGCCAGCAGCTTGGGGGTAACATCTGGAAACACCATATATTTT CASSLGVTSGNTIYF
TRBJ1-2 . TRBV3-1/TRBV3-2 . TGTGCCAGCAGCACAGGAAACAGGGATGGCTACACCTTC CASSTGNRDGYTF
TRBJ1-4 . TRBV5-6 . TGTGCCAGCAGCTATGGGATGGCTGATGAAAAACTGTTTTTT CASSYGMADEKLFF
TRBJ1-6 . TRBV7-9 . TGTGCCAGCAGCTTCGGAGAGAGTTATTCACCCCTCCACTTT CASSFGESYSPLHF
TRBJ2-1 TRBD2 TRBV7-9 . TGTGCCAGCAGCCTTCGGACTAGGCCCCAGTTCTTC CASSLRTRPQFF
TRBJ1-1 . TRBV5-1 . TGCGCCAGCAGCTTACCGGGAGGCACTGAAGCTTTCTTT CASSLPGGTEAFF
TRBJ1-1 TRBD1 TRBV19 . TGTGCCAGTAGTAGAGAGGACAGGGACTGGGCTGAAGCTTTCTTT CASSREDRDWAEAFF
TRBJ2-1 . TRBV6-2/TRBV6-3 . TGTGCCAGCAGTACTATTCTCCCCTCACGCCGCTCCTACAATGAGCAGTTCTTC CASSTILPSRRSYNEQFF
TRBJ1-1 . TRBV3-1/TRBV3-2 . TGTGCCAGCAGCTCAGTGGCGGGGAACACTGAAGCTTTCTTT CASSSVAGNTEAFF
TRBJ2-1 . TRBV7-9 . TGTGCCAGCAGCTTAGCATCACGGGCTAATGAGCAGTTCTTC CASSLASRANEQFF
TRBJ1-1 . TRBV5-1 . TGCGCCAGCAGCCCAGGGGACACTGAAGCTTTCTTT CASSPGDTEAFF
TRBJ2-1 TRBD2 TRBV7-7 . TGTGCCAGCAGCTTTTCCGGGGGGAACAATGAGCAGTTCTTC CASSFSGGNNEQFF
TRBJ2-1 . TRBV24-1 . TGTGCCACCAGTGATTGGACATCGTATGAGCAGTTCTTC CATSDWTSYEQFF
TRBJ1-6 TRBD1 TRBV6-5 . TGTGCCAGCAGTTCCGGGACAGGGCATTCACCCCTCCACTTT CASSSGTGHSPLHF
TRBJ1-2 TRBD1 TRBV14 . TGTGCCAGCAGCCAAGCTCCAGGGGGCACCTATGGCTACACCTTC CASSQAPGGTYGYTF
TRBJ1-1 . TRBV10-3 . TGTGCCATCAGTGAAAAAGCTCAGAACACTGAAGCTTTCTTT CAISEKAQNTEAFF
TRBJ1-2 TRBD1 TRBV29-1 . TGCAGCGCCGGACAGGATCTTCGCTACACCTTC CSAGQDLRYTF
TRBJ2-7 . TRBV2 . TGTGCCAGCAGTTTCAGACCGGCCCGCAGACACGAGCAGTACTTC CASSFRPARRHEQYF
TRBJ1-2 . TRBV18 . TGTGCCAGCTCACCACAGGGAAGGGCGTCTGGCTACACCTTC CASSPQGRASGYTF
TRBJ1-2 . TRBV4-1 . TGCGCCAGCAGCCAATTGTTCTCCGGGACAACTAACTATGGCTACACCTTC CASSQLFSGTTNYGYTF
TRBJ1-2 TRBD1 TRBV10-3 . TGTGCCATCAGTGAGTCGATTACAGGGGGCTATGGCTACACCTTC CAISESITGGYGYTF
TRBJ2-1 . TRBV6-5 . TGTGCCAGCAGTTACTCGAGTGGAGTCAATGAGCAGTTCTTC CASSYSSGVNEQFF
TRBJ2-1 TRBD1 TRBV2 . TGTGCCAGCAGTGAAGAACAGGGGCTAAACAATGAGCAGTTCTTC CASSEEQGLNNEQFF
TRBJ1-4 TRBD1 TRBV5-1 . TGCGCCAGCAGCTTGATGACAGGGGGCGGGCTGTTTTTT CASSLMTGGGLFF
TRBJ1-4 TRBD1 TRBV10-3 once TGTGCCATCAGTTCTGGACAGGGAGAGGAAAAACTGTTTTTT CAISSGQGEEKLFF
TRBJ1-1 . TRBV5-1 . TGCGCCAGCAGCTTGCTTAACGGACCCGGGCCAGTTAGCACTGAAGCTTTCTTT CASSLLNGPGPVSTEAFF
TRBJ1-3 . TRBV11-2 . TGTGCCAGCAGCTCCCTTTACTCTGGAAACACCATATATTTT CASSSLYSGNTIYF
TRBJ1-1 . TRBV19 . TGTGCCAGTAGTAGAACCACTGAAGCTTTCTTT CASSRTTEAFF
TRBJ1-3 . TRBV14 . TGTGCCAGCAGCCGGGCAGGACCTACATATTTT CASSRAGPTYF
TRBJ2-7 TRBD2 TRBV11-2 . TGTGCCAGCAGCGGAACTAGCGGGGGGTTCTACGAGCAGTACTTC CASSGTSGGFYEQYF
TRBJ1-6 TRBD1 TRBV18 . TGTGCCAGCTCACCGGGACAGGGGAATTCACCCCTCCACTTT CASSPGQGNSPLHF
TRBJ1-2 . TRBV3-1/TRBV3-2 . TGTGCCAGCAGCCAAGATAGCTGGGCAGGGTTAGGCTACACCTTC CASSQDSWAGLGYTF
TRBJ1-1 . TRBV5-1 few TGCGCCAGCAGCCCGAGGGAAGGGGGGCGGGACACTGAAGCTTTCTTT CASSPREGGRDTEAFF
TRBJ1-1 . TRBV10-3 . TGTGCCACCACGGGAGGACCGAACACTGAAGCTTTCTTT CATTGGPNTEAFF
TRBJ1-1 . TRBV10-2 . TGCGCCAGCAGTGAAGGGTATTCCATCCGGGGAACTGAAGCTTTCTTT CASSEGYSIRGTEAFF
TRBJ2-5 TRBD2 TRBV24-1 once TGTGCCACCAGTGGCCTAGCGGGGGGTGAAGAGACCCAGTACTTC CATSGLAGGEETQYF
TRBJ1-2 . TRBV6-2/TRBV6-3 . TGTGCCAGCAGTTTCGACACTCTGACCTTC CASSFDTLTF
TRBJ1-5 . TRBV11-2 medium-sized TGTGCCAGCAGCCGAACGCCTACTTTACAGGGTGGGAATCAGCCCCAGCATTTT CASSRTPTLQGGNQPQHF
TRBJ2-2 TRBD2 TRBV19 . TGTGCCAGTAGACGACTAGCGGGGGCAGACGGGGAGCTGTTTTTT CASRRLAGADGELFF
TRBJ1-2 . TRBV29-1 . TGCAGCGTTCATACCGTAGACCCTAACTATGGCTACATCTTC CSVHTVDPNYGYIF
TRBJ1-2 TRBD1 TRBV27 . TGTGCCAGCAGTTCACCCGGGACAGGGGGAGGCTACACCTTC CASSSPGTGGGYTF
TRBJ1-1 . TRBV5-5 . TGTGCCAGCAGCTTGCACGGAACGGAAGCTTTCTTT CASSLHGTEAFF
TRBJ2-1 TRBD2 TRBV7-3 many TGTGCCAGCAGCCCCGCGGGGGGGGTCAATGAGCAGTTCTTC CASSPAGGVNEQFF
TRBJ2-2 TRBD1 TRBV5-5 . TGTGCCAGCAGCTTGGGGTTGGTTGCAGGGGGCTCCGACACCGGGGAGCTGTTTTTT CASSLGLVAGGSDTGELFF
TRBJ1-3 . TRBV5-1 . TGCGCCAGCAGCCCCCTTGGAGGGGATGGACACACCATATATTTT CASSPLGGDGHTIYF
TRBJ1-4 . TRBV2 . TGTGCCAGCAGCAGCGGGGGGAGGAATGAAAAACTGTTTTTT CASSSGGRNEKLFF
TRBJ2-2 TRBD2 TRBV10-1 . TGCGCCAGCAGTGACCTCGTTGGAGCGGGAAACACCGGGGAGCTGTTTTTT CASSDLVGAGNTGELFF
TRBJ2-7 TRBD1 TRBV30 . TGTGCCTGGGACAGGGGGTACGACGAGCAGTACTTC CAWDRGYDEQYF
TRBJ1-2 . TRBV7-2 . TGTGCCAGCAGCTTTACAACTAACTATGGCTACACCTTC CASSFTTNYGYTF
TRBJ1-1 TRBD1 TRBV5-5 . TGTGCCAGCAGCTTGGGGACAGGAAACCCTGAAGCTTTCTTT CASSLGTGNPEAFF
TRBJ2-5 . TRBV18 . TGTGCCAGCTCACCATATCTAGCCCAAGGAGAGACCCAGTACTTC CASSPYLAQGETQYF
TRBJ2-1 . TRBV2 . TGTGCCAGCAGTGGCGAGGGGAATGAGCAGTTCTTC CASSGEGNEQFF
TRBJ1-5 . TRBV9 . TGTGCCAGCAGCCTCGGGTCGGGCAATCAGCCCCAGCATTTT CASSLGSGNQPQHF
TRBJ1-1 TRBD1 TRBV28 . TGTGCCACCTCCGGGACAGGGGGCGGGAACACTGAAGCTTTCTTT CATSGTGGGNTEAFF
TRBJ1-5 TRBD1 TRBV6-1 . TGTGCCAGCAGTGACAGGGGGCTTTTCAATCAGCCCCAGCATTTT CASSDRGLFNQPQHF
TRBJ2-2 . TRBV5-1 . TGCGCCAGCAGCTTAACGCAGGTGAACACCGGGGAGCTGTTTTTT CASSLTQVNTGELFF
TRBJ1-3 . TRBV25-1 . TGTGCCAGCAGTGAGGACACCATATATTTT CASSEDTIYF